Below are 11 T cell receptor beta chains sequenced from a single sample in a study of long-term antiretroviral therapy in people with HIV. At survey level, the immunoSEQ assay was run in its v3.0 version. TCRdb keeps only in-frame clones here, not all; method: immunoSEQ multiplex PCR. The table shows about 22,000 clones, with more than 80% occurring only once. This specimen consisted of unsorted PBMCs, obtained 5.9 years after starting antiretroviral therapy. Receptors originate from a man aged 25-45 years with HIV.

The chain uses TRBV11-2 and TRBJ2-7, with 7 bases aligning to TRBD2. Germline V gene lookup returns CDR1 SGHAT and CDR2 FQNNGV. The CDR3 covers 19 residues. Trimming cost V 2 bases and J 3 bases; bases outside gene matches: 19. The CDR3 DNA is TGTGCCAGCAGCTTATGGCTAGGGTCCCGGGGGAGGGCGGGCTACGAGCAGTACTTC. This sequence encodes CASSLWLGSRGRAGYEQYF.

V gene TRBV15 combines with J gene TRBJ1-2; no reliable D call. Deletions cut 0 bases from V and 5 bases from J, with 4 bases between. Germline V gene data show CDR1 as LNHNV and CDR2 as YYDKDF (reference sequence). The CDR3 runs 12 residues. The CDR3 region is CATSRDLYGYTF. The CDR3 DNA sequence: TGTGCCACCAGCAGAGATCTTTATGGCTACACCTTC. The whole variable domain, remainder taken from reference TRBV15 and TRBJ1-2, is DAMVIQNPRYQVTQFGKPVTLSCSQTLNHNVMYWYQQKSSQAPKLLFHYYDKDFNNEADTPDNFQSRRPNTSFCFLDIRSPGLGDTAMYLCATSRDLYGYTFGSGTRLTVV.

The rearrangement links TRBV29-1 to TRBJ2-1; the D gene is possibly TRBD2 (7 bases). This CDR3 is 14 amino acids long. Germline CDR1 SQVTM, CDR2 ANQGSEA. V lost 6 bases and J 9 bases, leaving 21 bases between the germline ends. DNA of the CDR3: TGCAGCGTCCTGAAGCTTGGGGGGGCAGTTGAGCAGTTCTTC. Its protein product is CSVLKLGGAVEQFF.

Here the CDR3 reads CASSLGQGEQYF. DNA for the CDR3: TGTGCCAGCAGTTTGGGGCAAGGGGAGCAGTACTTC. V usage is TRBV28 and J usage is TRBJ2-7, with a weak D call TRBD1 (5 bases). CDR1 is MDHEN, CDR2 SYDVKM, per germline. The CDR3 consists of 12 residues. V was pared by 3 bases and J by 7 bases, with 10 bases between.

The chain uses TRBV2 and TRBJ1-5, with D possibly matching TRBD1 (5 bases). The CDR3 has 14 amino acids. Trimming cost V 5 bases and J 3 bases, with 11 bases left between them. CDR1 is SNHLY, CDR2 FYNNEI, per germline. The CDR3 nucleotides read TGTGCCAGCAGTCCGACAGCCCCCAATCAGCCCCAGCATTTT. Translated, it gives CASSPTAPNQPQHF.

The J gene is TRBJ2-1, the V gene TRBV5-4; no definite D call. V was trimmed by 0 bases and J by 1 base, leaving 8 bases between them. Germline loops: CDR1 SGHNT, CDR2 YYREEE (reference sequence). The CDR3 consists of 15 residues. CDR3 loop: CASSLELSSYNEQFF. CDR3 bases: TGTGCCAGCAGCTTGGAGTTAAGTTCCTACAATGAGCAGTTCTTC. The whole variable domain, filled in from reference TRBV5-4 and TRBJ2-1, reads ETGVTQSPTHLIKTRGQQVTLRCSSQSGHNTVSWYQQALGQGPQFIFQYYREEENGRGNFPPRFSGLQFPNYSSELNVNALELDDSALYLCASSLELSSYNEQFFGPGTRLTVL.

This clone came up a few times. This sequence joins TRBV14 and TRBJ1-4; D remains ambiguous. Trimming removed 1 base from V and 4 bases from J, with 10 bases in between. Germline lookup yields CDR1 SGHDN and CDR2 FVKESK. The CDR3 runs to 15 residues. The CDR3 nucleotides read TGTGCCAGCAGCCAAGCCCGAAGACTTAATGAAAAACTGTTTTTT. Amino acid sequence: CASSQARRLNEKLFF.

The CDR3 loop is CSASRYEQYF. In DNA, the CDR3 is TGCAGTGCTAGCCGCTACGAGCAGTACTTC. The chain carries TRBV20-1 and TRBJ2-7; D uncertain. The V end lost 3 bases, the J end lost 3 bases, and 3 bases lay between the germline ends. CDR1 DFQATT and CDR2 SNEGSKA come from the germline V gene (reference sequence). The CDR3 totals 10 residues.

The J gene is TRBJ2-5, the V gene TRBV4-3, with 10 bases lining up with TRBD2. The CDR3 extends over 17 amino acids. CDR1 is LGHNA and CDR2 is YSLEER in the germline V gene. Trimming cost V 1 base and J 1 base; bases outside gene matches: 6. CDR3 loop: CASSQGPAGGAQETQYF. CDR3 DNA: TGCGCCAGCAGCCAAGGGCCAGCGGGGGGGGCCCAAGAGACCCAGTACTTC.

The chain uses TRBV5-1 and TRBJ2-5; the D gene is possibly TRBD2 (7 bases). The V end lost 0 bases, the J end lost 2 bases, and 11 bases lay between the germline ends. Germline V gives CDR1 SGHRS, CDR2 YFSETQ. The CDR3 contains 15 residues. The CDR3 spells CASSLGAGAQETQYF. Here the CDR3 DNA reads TGCGCCAGCAGCTTGGGGGCGGGGGCTCAAGAGACCCAGTACTTC.

The chain links TRBV7-7 to TRBJ2-7; D gene uncertain. The CDR3 consists of 10 residues. Trimming took 11 bases from V and 6 from J, leaving 11 bases between them. Germline V gene sequence: CDR1 SSHAT, CDR2 FNYEAQ (reference sequence). The CDR3 loop reads CAWWGLEQYF. For the CDR3, the DNA is TGTGCCTGGTGGGGTCTCGAGCAGTACTTC.